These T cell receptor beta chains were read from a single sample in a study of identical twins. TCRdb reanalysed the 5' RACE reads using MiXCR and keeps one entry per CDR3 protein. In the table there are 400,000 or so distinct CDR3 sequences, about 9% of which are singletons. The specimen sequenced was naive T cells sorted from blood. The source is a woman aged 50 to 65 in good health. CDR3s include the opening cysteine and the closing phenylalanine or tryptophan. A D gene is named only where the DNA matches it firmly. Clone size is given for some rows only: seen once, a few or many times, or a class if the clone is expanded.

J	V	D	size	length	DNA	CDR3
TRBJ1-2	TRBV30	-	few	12	TGTGCCTGGAAACAGGATGACTATGGCTACACCTTC	CAWKQDDYGYTF
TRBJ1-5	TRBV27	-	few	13	TGTGCCGGAGCAGGGGTGAGCAATCAGCCCCAGCATTTT	CAGAGVSNQPQHF
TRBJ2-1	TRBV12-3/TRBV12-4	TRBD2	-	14	TGTGCCAGCACCGAACACGGCCGGGGGGATGAGCAGTTCTTC	CASTEHGRGDEQFF
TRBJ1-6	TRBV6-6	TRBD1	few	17	TGTGCCAGCAGTTACTCCCCCCTGCGGGACAGGGTTTCACCCCTCCACTTT	CASSYSPLRDRVSPLHF
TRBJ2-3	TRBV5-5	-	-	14	TGTGCCAGCAGCTGGGCCAGGGACCACGGTACGCAGTATTTT	CASSWARDHGTQYF
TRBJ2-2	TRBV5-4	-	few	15	TGTGCCAGCAGCTTCGGGGGGCGGAACACCGGGGAGCTGTTTTTT	CASSFGGRNTGELFF
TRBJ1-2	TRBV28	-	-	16	TGTGCCAGCAGTTTTTTACCGGACAGCCTTAACTATGGCTACACCTTC	CASSFLPDSLNYGYTF
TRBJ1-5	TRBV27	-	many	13	TGTGCCAGCAGTTTACTGGGTAATCAGCCCCAGCATTTT	CASSLLGNQPQHF
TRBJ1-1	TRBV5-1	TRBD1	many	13	TGCGCCAGCAGCCCCGGACAGGGTCCTGAAGCTTTCTTT	CASSPGQGPEAFF
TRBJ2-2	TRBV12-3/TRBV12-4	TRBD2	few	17	TGTGCCAGCAGTTTTATAACTAGCGGGGGGAACACCGGGGAGCTGTTTTTT	CASSFITSGGNTGELFF
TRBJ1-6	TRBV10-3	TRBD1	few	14	TGTGCCATCAGGGGGACAGGGGGTAATTCACCCCTCCACTTT	CAIRGTGGNSPLHF
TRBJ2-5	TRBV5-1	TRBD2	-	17	TGCGCCAGCAGCTTGGCCCCGGGTAGCGGGGGCCAAGAGACCCAGTACTTC	CASSLAPGSGGQETQYF
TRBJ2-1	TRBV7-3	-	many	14	TGTGCCAGCAGCTTGGACCTAGGGGTCAATGAGCAGTTCTTC	CASSLDLGVNEQFF
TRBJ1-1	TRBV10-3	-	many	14	TGTGCCATCAGTGGGTCCGATGGGGACACTGAAGCTTTCTTT	CAISGSDGDTEAFF
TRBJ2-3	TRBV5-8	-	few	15	TGTGCCAGCAGCCGCGAGGGGCCGGAGACGGATACGCAGTATTTT	CASSREGPETDTQYF
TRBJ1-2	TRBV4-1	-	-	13	TGCGCCAGCAGCCAAGAAGGGGGGCGGGAACGAACCTTC	CASSQEGGRERTF
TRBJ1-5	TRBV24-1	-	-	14	TGTGCCACCAGTGATCCCCGTCCAAATCAGCCCCAGCATTTT	CATSDPRPNQPQHF
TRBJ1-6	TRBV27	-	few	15	TGTGCCAGCAGTTTCGTTAGTTTTTTAAATTCACCCCTCCACTTT	CASSFVSFLNSPLHF
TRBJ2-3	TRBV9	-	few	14	TGTGCCAGCAGCGTAGCCCAGGGAGCAGATACGCAGTATTTT	CASSVAQGADTQYF
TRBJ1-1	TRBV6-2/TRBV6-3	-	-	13	TGTGCCAGCAGTTACGAACAGAACACTGAAGCTTTCTTT	CASSYEQNTEAFF
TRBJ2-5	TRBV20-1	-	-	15	TGCAGTGCTACTTCTACTAGCATCATCCAAGAGACCCAGTACTTC	CSATSTSIIQETQYF
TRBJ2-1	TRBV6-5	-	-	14	TGTGCCAGCAGAATCCGGGACATTTTCAATGAGCAGTTCTTC	CASRIRDIFNEQFF
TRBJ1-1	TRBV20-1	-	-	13	TGCAGTGCTAGAGTTACGGTTACCACTGAAGCTTTCTTT	CSARVTVTTEAFF
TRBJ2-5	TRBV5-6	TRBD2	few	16	TGTGCCAGCAGCTTGGAACTAGCGGGACCACAAGAGACCCAGTACTTC	CASSLELAGPQETQYF
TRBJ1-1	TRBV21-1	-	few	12	TGTGCCACCTCGAAAGGGACAGACGAAGCTTTCTTT	CATSKGTDEAFF
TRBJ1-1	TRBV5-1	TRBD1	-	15	TGCGCCAGCAGCGTCGACAGGGGCGGGTTGACTGAAGCTTTCTTT	CASSVDRGGLTEAFF